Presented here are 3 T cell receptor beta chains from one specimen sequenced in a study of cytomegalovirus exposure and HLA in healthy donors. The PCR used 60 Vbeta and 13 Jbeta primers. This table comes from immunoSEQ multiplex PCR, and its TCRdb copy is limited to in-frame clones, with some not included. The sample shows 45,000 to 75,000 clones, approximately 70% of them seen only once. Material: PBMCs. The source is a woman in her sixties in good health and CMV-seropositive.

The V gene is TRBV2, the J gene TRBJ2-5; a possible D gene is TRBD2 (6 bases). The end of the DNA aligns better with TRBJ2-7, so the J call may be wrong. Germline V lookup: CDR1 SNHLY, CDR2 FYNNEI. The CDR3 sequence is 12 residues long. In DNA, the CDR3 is TGTGCCAGCAGTGGGGACTTGTACGAGCAGTACTTC. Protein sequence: CASSGDLYEQYF.

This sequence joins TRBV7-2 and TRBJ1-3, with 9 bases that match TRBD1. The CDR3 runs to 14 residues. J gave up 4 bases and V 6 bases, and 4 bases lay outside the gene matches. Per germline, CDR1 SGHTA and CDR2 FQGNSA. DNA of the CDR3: TGTGCCAGCAGGCCGACAGGGGGAGGAAACACCATATATTTT. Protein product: CASRPTGGGNTIYF.

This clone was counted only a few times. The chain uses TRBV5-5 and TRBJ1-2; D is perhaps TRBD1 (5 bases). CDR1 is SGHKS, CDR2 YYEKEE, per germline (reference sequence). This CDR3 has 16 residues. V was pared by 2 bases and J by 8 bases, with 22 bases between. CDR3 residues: CASSFSLGEGTFGYTF. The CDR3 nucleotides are TGTGCCAGCAGCTTCTCCCTGGGGGAGGGCACATTCGGCTACACCTTC.